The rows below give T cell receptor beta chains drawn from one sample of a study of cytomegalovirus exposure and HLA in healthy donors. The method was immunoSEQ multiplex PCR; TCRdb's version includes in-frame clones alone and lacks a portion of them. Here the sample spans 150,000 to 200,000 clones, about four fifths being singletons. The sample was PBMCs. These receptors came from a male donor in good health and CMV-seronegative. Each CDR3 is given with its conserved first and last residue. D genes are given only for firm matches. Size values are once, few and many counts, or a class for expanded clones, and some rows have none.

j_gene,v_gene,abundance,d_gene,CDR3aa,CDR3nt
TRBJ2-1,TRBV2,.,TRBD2,CASLFGGSSYNEQFF,TGTGCCAGCCTTTTCGGGGGGAGCTCCTACAATGAGCAGTTCTTC
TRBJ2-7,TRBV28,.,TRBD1,CASFRTGGSYEQYF,TGTGCCAGCTTCCGGACAGGGGGGAGCTACGAGCAGTACTTC
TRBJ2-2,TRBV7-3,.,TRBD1,CASSSDRVGFYTGELFF,TGTGCCAGCAGCTCGGACAGGGTGGGTTTTTACACCGGGGAGCTGTTTTTT
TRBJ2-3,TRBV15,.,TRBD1,CATSRDDRVTDTQYF,TGTGCCACCAGCAGAGACGACAGGGTCACAGATACGCAGTATTTT
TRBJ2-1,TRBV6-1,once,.,CASNVAGNEQFF,TGTGCCAGCAATGTTGCGGGGAATGAGCAGTTCTTC
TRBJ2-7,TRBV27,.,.,CASSFSRGYEQYF,TGTGCCAGCAGTTTCAGTAGAGGCTACGAGCAGTACTTC
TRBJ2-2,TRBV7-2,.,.,CASSRGTVVSTGELFF,TGTGCCAGCAGCCGCGGGACAGTCGTTAGCACCGGGGAGCTGTTTTTT
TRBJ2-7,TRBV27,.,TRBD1,CASRVDRAFSYEQYF,TGTGCCAGCAGGGTGGACAGGGCGTTCTCCTACGAGCAGTACTTC
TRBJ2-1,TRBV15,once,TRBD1,CATSREKDRGNEQFF,TGTGCCACCAGCAGAGAGAAGGACAGGGGCAATGAGCAGTTCTTC
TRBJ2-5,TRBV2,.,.,CASSEEEMGQYF,TGTGCCAGCAGTGAAGAGGAGATGGGCCAGTACTTC
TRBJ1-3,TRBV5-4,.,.,CASSPKVGFSGNTIYF,TGTGCCAGCAGCCCGAAGGTCGGGTTCTCTGGAAACACCATATATTTT
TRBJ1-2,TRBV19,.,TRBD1,CASSPQDRNNYGYTF,TGTGCCAGTAGTCCACAGGACAGGAATAACTATGGCTACACCTTC
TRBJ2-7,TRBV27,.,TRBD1,CASIARFSGTGGYEQYF,TGTGCCAGCATAGCTCGATTTAGCGGGACAGGGGGATACGAGCAGTACTTC
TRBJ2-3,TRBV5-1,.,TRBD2,CASSSGLAGGPSTDTQYF,TGCGCCAGCAGCTCCGGACTAGCGGGGGGGCCTAGCACAGATACGCAGTATTTT
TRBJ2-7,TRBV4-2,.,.,CASSQEEKLGDEQYF,TGTGCCAGCAGCCAAGAGGAGAAATTAGGCGACGAGCAGTACTTC
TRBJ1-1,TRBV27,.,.,CASSLRSGSSALAGFF,TGTGCCAGCAGTTTAAGGTCTGGCAGCAGCGCTTTGGCGGGTTTCTTT
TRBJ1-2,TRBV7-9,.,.,CASSPNGGSAGYTF,TGTGCCAGCAGCCCAAATGGGGGGAGCGCTGGCTACACCTTC
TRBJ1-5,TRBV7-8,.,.,CAEDEPQHF,TGTGCTGAGGATGAGCCCCAGCATTTT
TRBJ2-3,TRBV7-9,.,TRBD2,CASSKEGLAGTTDTQYF,TGTGCCAGCAGCAAAGAAGGACTAGCGGGGACTACAGATACGCAGTATTTT
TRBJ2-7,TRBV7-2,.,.,CASSLVASEQYF,TGTGCCAGCAGCTTAGTAGCTTCTGAGCAGTACTTC
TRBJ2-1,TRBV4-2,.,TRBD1,CASSLTTGGNEQFF,TGTGCCAGCAGCCTTACGACAGGGGGCAATGAGCAGTTCTTC
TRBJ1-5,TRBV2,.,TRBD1,CASSLRRDRDQPQHF,TGTGCCAGCAGCCTGCGCCGGGACAGAGATCAGCCCCAGCATTTT
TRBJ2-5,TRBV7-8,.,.,CASSPIDRDHGHF,TGTGCCAGCAGCCCCATCGACCGAGACCATGGGCACTTC
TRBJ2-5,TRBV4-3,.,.,CASSQGGDQETQYF,TGCGCCAGCAGCCAAGGGGGGGACCAAGAGACCCAGTACTTC
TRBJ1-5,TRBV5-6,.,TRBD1,CASSSTGGGRNQPQHF,TGTGCCAGCAGCTCTACAGGGGGCGGTCGAAATCAGCCCCAGCATTTT
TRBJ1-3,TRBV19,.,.,CASSITGAGNTIYF,TGTGCCAGTAGTATTACGGGGGCTGGAAACACCATATATTTT
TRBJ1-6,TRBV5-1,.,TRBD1,CASSPGQGRSPLHF,TGCGCCAGCAGCCCCGGACAGGGGAGATCACCCCTCCACTTT
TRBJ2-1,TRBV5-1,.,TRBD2,CASSWPRLAGDNEQFF,TGCGCCAGCAGCTGGCCCAGACTAGCGGGAGACAATGAGCAGTTCTTC
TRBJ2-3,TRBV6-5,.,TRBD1,CASRADRGPDTQYF,TGTGCCAGCAGGGCGGACAGGGGGCCAGATACGCAGTATTTT
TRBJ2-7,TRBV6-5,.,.,CASSYRGRTSYEQYF,TGTGCCAGCAGTTACAGAGGAAGAACCTCCTACGAGCAGTACTTC
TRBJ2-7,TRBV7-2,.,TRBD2,CASRRSGSEEQYF,TGTGCCAGCAGGCGTAGCGGGAGTGAAGAGCAGTACTTC
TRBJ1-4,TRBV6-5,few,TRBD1,CASSIQGQGNEKLFF,TGTGCCAGCAGTATACAGGGACAGGGCAATGAAAAACTGTTTTTT
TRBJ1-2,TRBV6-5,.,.,CASSLQANYGYTF,TGTGCCAGCAGTCTACAGGCGAACTATGGCTACACCTTC
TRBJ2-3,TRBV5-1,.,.,CASSLGTFTDTQYF,TGCGCCAGCAGCTTGGGCACTTTCACAGATACGCAGTATTTT
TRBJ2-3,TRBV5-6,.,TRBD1,CASSLPGQGPSTQYF,TGTGCCAGCAGCTTACCGGGACAGGGGCCCAGTACGCAGTATTTT
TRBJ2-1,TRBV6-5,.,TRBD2,CASSPTSAYNEQFF,TGTGCCAGCAGCCCGACTAGCGCCTACAATGAGCAGTTCTTC
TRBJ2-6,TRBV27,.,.,CASGYRSGANVLTF,TGTGCCAGCGGATACAGGTCTGGGGCCAACGTCCTGACTTTC
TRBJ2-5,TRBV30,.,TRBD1,CAWSRDSQETQYF,TGTGCCTGGAGTCGGGACAGTCAAGAGACCCAGTACTTC
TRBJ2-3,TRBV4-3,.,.,CASSQVLSGLGDTQYF,TGCGCCAGCAGCCAAGTTTTATCGGGTTTGGGAGATACGCAGTATTTT
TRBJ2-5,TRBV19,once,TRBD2,CATSLAGDSRTQYF,TGTGCCACGAGTCTAGCGGGGGATTCAAGGACCCAGTACTTC
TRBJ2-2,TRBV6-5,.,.,CASSSLLGADTGELFF,TGTGCCAGCAGTTCCCTTCTAGGGGCAGACACCGGGGAGCTGTTTTTT
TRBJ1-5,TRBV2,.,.,CASSEDPGRGGHQPQHF,TGTGCCAGCAGTGAAGACCCGGGCAGGGGAGGGCATCAGCCCCAGCATTTT
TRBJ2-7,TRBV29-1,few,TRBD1,CSVSGQGKDEQYF,TGCAGCGTTTCGGGACAGGGGAAGGACGAGCAGTACTTC
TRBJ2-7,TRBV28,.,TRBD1,CASTDRGFYEQYF,TGTGCCAGCACGGACAGGGGGTTTTACGAGCAGTACTTC
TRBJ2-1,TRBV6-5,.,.,CASRIRGVWGKQFF,TGTGCCAGCAGGATCAGGGGGGTCTGGGGTAAGCAGTTCTTC
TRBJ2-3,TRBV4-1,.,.,CASSQDDRTRADTQYF,TGCGCCAGCAGCCAGGACGACAGGACCAGGGCAGATACGCAGTATTTT
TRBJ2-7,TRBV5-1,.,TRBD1,CASSFETGVSEQYF,TGCGCCAGCAGCTTTGAGACAGGGGTTAGCGAGCAGTACTTC
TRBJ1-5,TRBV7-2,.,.,CASSVQGLVVNQPQHF,TGTGCCAGCAGCGTCCAGGGATTGGTGGTAAATCAGCCCCAGCATTTT
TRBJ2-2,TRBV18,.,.,CATRRGTGELFF,TGTGCCACCCGTCGGGGCACCGGGGAGCTGTTTTTT
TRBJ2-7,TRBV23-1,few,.,CASRFVSGRVHEQYF,TGCGCCAGCAGATTCGTATCTGGTCGGGTCCACGAGCAGTACTTC